Presented here are 26 T cell receptor beta chains from one specimen sequenced in a study of T cell responses to AZD1222 COVID-19 vaccine. Clones were sequenced by immunoSEQ multiplex PCR, and TCRdb holds only the in-frame ones, with some missing. The sample lists around 61,000 clones, 70% to 90% occurring once. Sequences were derived from peripheral blood, sampled on day 0 of AZD1222 vaccination. These receptors all come from an adult in good health.

The chain is built from TRBV5-5 and TRBJ1-5; D not resolved. The CDR3 is 14 residues long. Germline V CDR1 and CDR2: SGHKS, YYEKEE (reference sequence). Trimming shortened V by 4 bases and J by 2 bases, and 10 bases separated the two germline ends. The DNA for the CDR3 is TGTGCCAGCAGCCTAGGACGGGGCAATCAGCCCCAGCATTTT. This translates into CASSLGRGNQPQHF.

This sequence joins TRBV29-1 and TRBJ2-7, with D perhaps matching TRBD1 (5 bases). Germline values: CDR1 SQVTM, CDR2 ANQGSEA. The CDR3 runs 11 residues. The ends were cut back, 5 bases at V and 5 bases at J, with 10 bases in the middle. CDR3 DNA sequence: TGCAGCGTTCAGGGATTCGACGAGCAGTACTTC. This codes for CSVQGFDEQYF.

The chain links TRBV28 to TRBJ2-7; D uncertain. This CDR3 region has 16 residues. CDR1 and CDR2 (germline): MDHEN, SYDVKM. V was clipped by 3 bases and J by 4 bases, with 19 bases between them. CDR3 loop: CASSFSGPPHLYEQYF. The CDR3 coding sequence is TGTGCCAGCAGTTTCTCCGGACCCCCACACTTATACGAGCAGTACTTC.

The chain carries TRBV15 and TRBJ1-2, with D unresolved. Between the trimmed V and J ends, which lost 0 bases and 8 bases, there was a span of 16 bases. The CDR3 runs 15 residues. The germline CDR1 and CDR2 sequences are LNHNV and YYDKDF (reference sequence). The DNA of the CDR3 is TGTGCCACCAGCAGAGATTCTAACGGAGCCAACGGCTACACCTTC. It codes for CATSRDSNGANGYTF.

This chain joins TRBV3-1 (or the pseudogene TRBV3-2) and TRBJ2-3; 8 bases fit TRBD2. This CDR3 contains 13 residues. Germline CDR1 reads LGHDT; CDR2 reads YNNKEL (reference sequence). V shed 5 bases and J 4 bases; nucleotides not matched to a gene: 2. The CDR3 DNA is TGTGCCAGCAGCTCAGCGGGGGCAGATACGCAGTATTTT. It yields the protein CASSSAGADTQYF.

CDR3 protein: CASSETMGQGLNEQYF. DNA of the CDR3: TGTGCCAGCAGTGAAACCATGGGACAGGGGTTGAACGAGCAGTACTTC. The J gene is TRBJ2-7, the V gene TRBV6-1; TRBD1 matches at 10 bases. Germline-derived CDR1 and CDR2 are MNHNS and SASEGT. The CDR3 extends over 16 amino acids. V was clipped by 2 bases and J by 5 bases; unmatched bases: 9.

The CDR3 DNA reads TGCAGCGTTCACTTTGGAGGGGACCTCTATGGCTACACCTTC. Amino acid sequence: CSVHFGGDLYGYTF. The rearrangement links TRBV29-1 to TRBJ1-2, with a weak D call TRBD1 (5 bases). CDR3 length: 14 residues. Germline V gene data show CDR1 as SQVTM and CDR2 as ANQGSEA. Trimming shortened V by 5 bases and J by 4 bases, and 17 bases separated the two germline ends. The full variable domain, in which reference TRBV29-1 and TRBJ1-2 provide the parts outside the CDR3, is SAVISQKPSRDICQRGTSLTIQCQVDSQVTMMFWYRQQPGQSLTLIATANQGSEATYESGFVIDKFPISRPNLTFSTLTVSNMSPEDSSIYLCSVHFGGDLYGYTFGSGTRLTVV.

CDR3 sequence: CASSFLGTGGNGYTF. CDR3 DNA: TGCGCCAGCAGCTTTCTGGGGACAGGGGGGAATGGCTACACCTTC. The chain has TRBV5-1 and TRBJ1-2; 11 nucleotides match TRBD1. CDR1 is SGHRS and CDR2 is YFSETQ in the germline V gene. With 2 bases clipped from V and 6 bases from J, the junction kept 6 bases outside the gene matches. There are 15 residues in the CDR3.

V and J are TRBV7-2 and TRBJ1-2; D is undetermined. V lost 2 bases, J lost 2 bases, and 15 bases lay in between. There are 16 residues in the CDR3. Germline V gives CDR1 SGHTA, CDR2 FQGNSA. This CDR3 reads CASSLSPPHPNYGYTF. The CDR3 coding sequence is TGTGCCAGCAGCTTAAGTCCTCCTCACCCGAACTATGGCTACACCTTC.

Only a few counts were recorded for this clone. The chain links TRBV19 to TRBJ2-7, with TRBD1 matching 10 bases. The CDR3 is 14 amino acids. From germline, CDR1 is LNHDA and CDR2 SQIVND (reference sequence). The V and J ends lost 4 bases and 4 bases, in that order; junction bases with no gene match: 4. CDR3 region: CASSSSGQGYEQYF. In DNA, the CDR3 is TGTGCCAGTAGTAGCTCGGGACAGGGGTACGAGCAGTACTTC.

The rearrangement joins TRBV6-2 or TRBV6-3 to TRBJ1-2, with D possibly matching TRBD1 (5 bases). Germline CDR1 MNHEY, CDR2 SVGEGT. This CDR3 spans 15 amino acids. V dropped 4 bases and J dropped 7 bases, with 19 bases sitting between them. The CDR3 coding sequence is TGTGCCAGCAGTTTCCTCTATGGGGCCCGACGTGGCTACACCTTC. Its protein product is CASSFLYGARRGYTF.

Notes on this clone: Just one base apart from a much larger clone, this may be a read error. The chain uses TRBV7-3 and TRBJ2-6; 7 bases agree with TRBD2. The CDR3 is 17 residues long. From germline, CDR1 is SGHTA and CDR2 FQGTGA. The ends lost 2 bases at V and 0 bases at J; junction bases unmatched: 4. The CDR3 nucleotides are TGTGCCAGCAGCTTACCGGGGGGTTTCTCTGGGGCCAACGTCCTGACTTTC. Translated, it gives CASSLPGGFSGANVLTF.

This clone was detected a few times. The V and J genes are TRBV13 and TRBJ2-5; 10 bases fit TRBD2. CDR1 PRHDT and CDR2 FYEKMQ come from the germline V gene (reference sequence). CDR3 size: 17 residues. Trimming removed 4 bases from V and 2 bases from J; junction bases left unmatched: 10. CDR3 sequence reads: CASSSPASGGTQETQYF. CDR3 nucleotides: TGTGCCAGCAGCTCCCCAGCTAGCGGGGGAACTCAAGAGACCCAGTACTTC.

The chain employs TRBV9 and TRBJ2-5, with D uncertain. Trimming took 0 bases from V and 5 from J, leaving 14 bases between them. The CDR3 is 15 amino acids. Germline assignment: CDR1 SGDLS and CDR2 YYNGEE. The CDR3 spells CASSVDGVLLETQYF. CDR3 bases: TGTGCCAGCAGCGTAGATGGGGTCCTCCTGGAGACCCAGTACTTC.

This clone came up a few times. The chain recombines TRBV7-2 with TRBJ2-1; D not certain. This CDR3 has 14 residues. V shed 5 bases and J shed 7 bases, with 15 bases lying between them. CDR1 and CDR2 from the germline V gene are SGHTA and FQGNSA. CDR3 in DNA: TGTGCCAGCAGCCCACCCGGTCTACGGAATGAGCAGTTCTTC. Protein: CASSPPGLRNEQFF.

The chain links TRBV12-3 or TRBV12-4 to TRBJ2-1; D unresolved. Trimming took 0 bases from V and 10 from J, leaving 10 bases between them. The CDR3 consists of 13 residues. The CDR3 is CASSLALQTEQFF. The CDR3 DNA is TGTGCCAGCAGTTTAGCCCTTCAGACCGAGCAGTTCTTC.

The chain carries TRBV15 and TRBJ2-1; D might be TRBD2 (6 bases). The CDR3 has 15 residues. V gave up 6 bases and J gave up 1 base, with 13 bases separating them. CDR1 is LNHNV, CDR2 YYDKDF, per germline (reference sequence). CDR3 region: CATRGGRGSYNEQFF. DNA of the CDR3: TGTGCCACCAGAGGAGGGAGAGGGTCCTACAATGAGCAGTTCTTC.

V is TRBV7-9 and J is TRBJ2-5, with D unresolved. The germline V and J ends were trimmed by 6 bases and 1 base, with 6 bases remaining between them. This CDR3 comprises 12 residues. The germline V gene has CDR1 SEHNR and CDR2 FQNEAQ (reference sequence). CDR3 loop: CASSSVQETQYF. The CDR3 DNA is TGTGCCAGCAGTTCAGTCCAAGAGACCCAGTACTTC.

The chain's CDR3 is CASSLRGLGEKLFF. The CDR3 DNA is TGTGCCAGCAGCCTCAGGGGGCTAGGTGAAAAACTGTTTTTT. The chain is built from TRBV5-8 and TRBJ1-4; TRBD1 aligns across 8 bases. Per the germline V gene, CDR1 is SGHTS and CDR2 is YDEGEE. J gave up 7 bases and V 4 bases, and 6 bases lay outside the gene matches. The CDR3 totals 14 residues.

The rearrangement links TRBV11-1 to TRBJ2-1, with TRBD2 matching over 8 bases. CDR1 SGHAT and CDR2 FQDESV come from the germline V gene (reference sequence). V was pared by 5 bases and J by 3 bases, with 6 bases of the junction left unmatched. The CDR3 extends over 15 amino acids. The CDR3 reads CASSPSGGYYNEQFF. CDR3 sequence (DNA): TGTGCCAGCAGCCCGAGCGGGGGATACTACAATGAGCAGTTCTTC.

V and J are TRBV30 and TRBJ2-7; tentatively, D is TRBD1 (6 bases). Per germline, CDR1 GTSNPN and CDR2 SVGIG (reference sequence). This CDR3 spans 14 amino acids. V gave up 0 bases and J gave up 0 bases, with 9 bases separating them. Here the CDR3 DNA reads TGTGCCTGGAGTGTAGGGGGTGGCTCCTACGAGCAGTACTTC. Protein product: CAWSVGGGSYEQYF.

The chain is built from TRBV3-1 (or the pseudogene TRBV3-2) and TRBJ1-3, with D hard to call. The V end was cut by 1 base, the J end by 0 bases, with 10 bases between. The CDR3 is 16 amino acids. Germline CDR1 LGHDT, CDR2 YNNKEL (reference sequence). The CDR3 protein is CASSQVFSDSGNTIYF. The CDR3 DNA sequence: TGTGCCAGCAGCCAAGTTTTCAGCGACTCTGGAAACACCATATATTTT.

The genes are TRBV4-2 and TRBJ2-1; 9 nucleotides align to TRBD2. CDR3 length equals 18 residues. V lost 0 bases to trimming and J lost 4 bases; unmatched junction nucleotides: 10. The V gene's germline CDR1 is LGHNA and CDR2 YNFKEQ. The CDR3 DNA sequence: TGTGCCAGCAGCCAAGAAGGATTACCGGGACTAGCTTACAATGAGCAGTTCTTC. This translates into CASSQEGLPGLAYNEQFF.

This clone was seen a single time. V is TRBV5-1 and J is TRBJ1-1; D perhaps matches TRBD1 (5 bases). The CDR3 extends over 13 amino acids. V was clipped by 0 bases and J by 6 bases, with 9 bases between them. CDR1 SGHRS and CDR2 YFSETQ come from the germline V gene. CDR3 protein: CASSLVGGAEAFF. DNA of the CDR3: TGCGCCAGCAGCTTGGTGGGGGGAGCTGAAGCTTTCTTT.

The chain joins TRBV20-1 to TRBJ1-5, with D unresolved. The CDR3 runs to 13 residues. V gave up 3 bases and J gave up 6 bases, with 12 bases separating them. The germline CDR1 and CDR2 sequences are DFQATT and SNEGSKA (reference sequence). The CDR3 protein is CSASKGNSQPQHF. In DNA, the CDR3 is TGCAGTGCTAGTAAAGGGAATAGTCAGCCCCAGCATTTT.

This chain links TRBV2 with TRBJ2-5; the D call may be TRBD1 or TRBD2 (5 bases each). The CDR3 contains 14 residues. Germline V gene data show CDR1 as SNHLY and CDR2 as FYNNEI. Trimming shortened V by 11 bases and J by 2 bases, and 18 bases separated the two germline ends. In DNA, the CDR3 is TGTGCCGGGAGAGGGGAGAGGTGGCAAGAGACCCAGTACTTC. Its translation: CAGRGERWQETQYF.